The 6 T cell receptor beta chains in this list originate from one sample, sequenced in a study of blood T cells in healthy people across ages (dated by TCRdb to the mid-2010s). To prepare the library, 5' RACE was applied. Instrument on record: Illumina HiSeq 2500. A second PCR of about 6 to 11 cycles was performed with a sample-barcoded 5' primer and a J-beta primer mix. TCRdb's own reprocessing of the public reads used fastp at Q25 and MiXCR and kept productive beta chains. When rows share a CDR3 protein, they turn into one entry using the most common DNA and genes. The sample table lists about 1.8 million distinct CDR3 sequences, 40% to 55% of them with a count of one. The top ten clonotypes cover over 2% of the sample. The material sequenced was blood. These receptors came from a woman aged 40 to 55 in good health.

This clonotype was counted only a few times. An end of the junction differs from the germline gene, which may be a read error. The chain combines TRBV5-1 with TRBJ2-3, with D tentatively TRBD2 (6 bases). Per germline, CDR1 SGHRS and CDR2 YFSETQ. This CDR3 has 18 residues. The CDR3 loop is CASGLVGEVHLSTDTQYF. The CDR3 DNA follows: TGCGCCAGCGGCTTGGTTGGGGAGGTACATCTTAGCACAGATACGCAGTATTTT.

The chain couples TRBV6-6 to TRBJ1-1, with D unresolved. With 4 bases removed from V and 7 bases from J, the gap between germline ends came to 16 bases. Germline V gene lookup returns CDR1 MNHNY and CDR2 SVGAGI (reference sequence). The CDR3 spans 14 residues. CDR3 in amino acids: CASSSQVRIGEAFF. The CDR3 nucleotides are TGTGCCAGCAGTTCCCAGGTCCGGATTGGTGAAGCTTTCTTT.

This clonotype came up a few times. The genes are TRBV20-1 and TRBJ2-5, with a possible D match to TRBD1 (5 bases). Germline CDR1 and CDR2: DFQATT and SNEGSKA (reference sequence). Trimming shortened V by 8 bases and J by 3 bases, and 13 bases separated the two germline ends. CDR3 length: 12 amino acids. CDR3 region: CSTMDIKETQYF. The CDR3 DNA reads TGCAGTACAATGGACATTAAAGAGACCCAGTACTTC.

J is TRBJ1-4 and V is TRBV25-1; D ambiguous. The CDR3 is made up of 16 amino acids. Germline CDR1 is MGHDK and CDR2 is SYGVNS. V was pared by 1 base and J by 8 bases, with 17 bases between. Written as DNA, the CDR3 is TGTGCCAGCAGTGAATTTGTAAGGAAGGTGGGAGAAAAACTGTTTTTT. This encodes CASSEFVRKVGEKLFF.

The V gene is TRBV12-5, the J gene TRBJ2-3; the D gene is possibly TRBD2 (6 bases). CDR1 is LGHNT, CDR2 FRNRAP, per germline. Trimming took off 5 bases at V and 2 bases at J, with 17 bases between the two ends. The CDR3 sequence is 16 residues long. CDR3 sequence (DNA): TGTGCTAGTGGTCGTTCCAAGGGAGGCCCCACAGATACGCAGTATTTT. This translates into CASGRSKGGPTDTQYF.

This clonotype has only one observation. V gene TRBV6-1 combines with J gene TRBJ2-3; no firm D call. V was shortened by 0 bases and J by 2 bases, with 9 bases between the two germline ends. The CDR3 is 15 residues long. The V gene's germline CDR1 is MNHNS and CDR2 SASEGT. The CDR3 nucleotides read TGTGCCAGCAGTGAAGCTAGAGTATCCACAGATACGCAGTATTTT. Protein product: CASSEARVSTDTQYF.